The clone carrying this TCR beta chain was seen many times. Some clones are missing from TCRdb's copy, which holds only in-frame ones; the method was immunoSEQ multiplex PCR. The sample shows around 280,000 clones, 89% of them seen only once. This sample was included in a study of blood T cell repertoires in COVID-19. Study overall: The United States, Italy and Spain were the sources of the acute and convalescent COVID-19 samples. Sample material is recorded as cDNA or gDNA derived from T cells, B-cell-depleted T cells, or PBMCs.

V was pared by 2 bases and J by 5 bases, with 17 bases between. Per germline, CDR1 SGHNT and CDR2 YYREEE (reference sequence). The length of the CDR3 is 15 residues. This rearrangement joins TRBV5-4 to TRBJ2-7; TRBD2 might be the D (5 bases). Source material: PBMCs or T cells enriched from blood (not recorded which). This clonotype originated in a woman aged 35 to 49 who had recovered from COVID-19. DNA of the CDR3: TGTGCCAGCAGCTTTGACTATTCCTCAGTCAACGAGCAGTACTTC. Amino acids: CASSFDYSSVNEQYF.